The clone carrying this T cell receptor (beta chain) was observed a handful of times. The data were obtained in a study of blood T cell repertoires in COVID-19. Study details: Samples representing acute and convalescent COVID-19 were sourced from the United States, Italy and Spain.

Sequenced by immunoSEQ multiplex PCR; TCRdb stores in-frame clones only, minus some. The sample lists roughly 50,000 clones, roughly 85% seen once, with about 6.8% in the top ten. Deletions cut 6 bases from V and 0 bases from J, with 12 bases between. Germline lookup yields CDR1 MDHEN and CDR2 SYDVKM. The CDR3 is 15 residues long. This TCR came from a man in his sixties with acute or convalescent COVID-19. The chain combines TRBV28 with TRBJ1-3; no clear D gene. The material sequenced was peripheral blood. DNA of the CDR3: TGTGCCAGCAGCCGCCGAAGCCTCTCTGGAAACACCATATATTTT. Amino acid sequence: CASSRRSLSGNTIYF.